The rows below give T cell receptor beta chains drawn from one sample of a study of blood T cell repertoires in COVID-19. Measured with immunoSEQ multiplex PCR; TCRdb has only the in-frame clones, and not every one. This table has about 47,000 clones, 81% appearing once. Input material: peripheral blood. Receptors originate from a woman aged 80 or over with COVID-19, enrolled during active disease. CDR3s include the opening cysteine and the closing phenylalanine or tryptophan. Each record gives: V gene, clone size, CDR3 protein. The size of a clone is reported for some rows only, either as once, few or many, or as a class for expanded clones.

>TRBV11-2|-
CASSLGSLPDTQYF
>TRBV24-1|few
CATSSSGLPYEQYF
>TRBV14|-
CASSQVRADSRYEQYF
>TRBV5-8|-
CASNLDRQKNIQYF
>TRBV18|-
CASSPLPPGRDTEAFF
>TRBV10-3|-
CAIRRGAGEQYF
>TRBV5-4|-
CASSTGLAGGVSYNEQFF
>TRBV12-5|-
CASGLVQGGSGNEQFF
>TRBV19|-
CARRPNQGYNEQFF
>TRBV14|-
CASSHRDFYSYEQYF